This T cell receptor beta chain is drawn from a study of a mutant IDH1 vaccine in newly diagnosed glioma. Study at large: Week 35 was assigned to visit V12, and week 47 was assigned to visit V13. Findings and caveats of the study: Pseudoprogression apparently tracked independently of changes in top peripheral T cell clonotypes.

The table came from immunoSEQ multiplex PCR; TCRdb's copy has only in-frame clones and leaves some out. The repertoire has 10,000 to 15,000 clones, around 81% of them found once; the top ten carry less than 5%. For this clone: Its target is not known.

The V and J ends lost 2 bases and 7 bases, in that order; junction bases with no gene match: 10. Looked up from germline, CDR1 is MNHEY and CDR2 is SMNVEV (reference sequence). The CDR3 has 16 residues. Time point: week 47, end of study. In the vaccine, a single dose held 300 ug of the mutant IDH1 20-mer peptide, along with topical imiquimod. This rearrangement joins TRBV27 to TRBJ2-1, with 8 bases fitting TRBD2. The sequence was obtained from a woman aged 40-49 years with glioma. The material was PBMCs, obtained from a glioma patient whose treatment included an IDH1 peptide vaccine. CDR3 in DNA: TGTGCCAGCAGTTTAAGAGCGGGAGTGGGTTTAAATGAGCAGTTCTTC. Residues: CASSLRAGVGLNEQFF.